A selection of T cell receptor beta chains follows, all from one sample in a study of blood T cells in healthy people across ages. Each CDR3 protein gets one entry after TCRdb re-called the 5' RACE reads with MiXCR. The table includes around 800,000 distinct CDR3 sequences, approximately 65% detected once. The sequencing input was blood. The receptors derive from a man aged 25 to 40 in good health. Each CDR3 is given with its conserved first and last residue. D genes are given only for firm matches. The size entry is marked missing in some rows and otherwise reads once, few, many or a size class.

d_call | clone_size | j_call | v_call | cdr3_aa | cdr3_nt
TRBD1 | - | TRBJ2-7 | TRBV13 | CASSATGGRGTQYF | TGTGCCAGCAGCGCGACAGGGGGCCGGGGAACCCAGTACTTC
TRBD1 | - | TRBJ1-2 | TRBV6-5 | CASSYSVSGTGPYGYTF | TGTGCCAGCAGTTACTCCGTATCCGGGACAGGCCCCTATGGCTACACCTTC
- | - | TRBJ1-2 | TRBV5-4 | CASSLDSGDYTF | TGTGCCAGCAGCTTGGACAGCGGTGACTACACCTTC
TRBD1 | - | TRBJ1-2 | TRBV7-3 | CASSSGTGAAGKGYTF | TGTGCCAGCAGCTCCGGGACAGGGGCGGCCGGGAAGGGCTACACCTTC
- | few | TRBJ2-7 | TRBV7-9 | CASTLDLGDEQYF | TGTGCCAGCACCTTAGATCTCGGGGACGAGCAGTACTTC
- | - | TRBJ2-6 | TRBV20-1 | CSARTRDWSGANVLTF | TGCAGTGCTAGAACTCGGGACTGGTCTGGGGCCAACGTCCTGACTTTC
- | few | TRBJ2-3 | TRBV5-1 | CASSFLRDTQYF | TGCGCCAGCAGCTTCCTACGAGATACGCAGTATTTT
- | - | TRBJ2-2 | TRBV7-2 | CACSFRGAPGGGELFF | TGTGCCTGCAGCTTTAGAGGAGCCCCCGGGGGCGGGGAGCTGTTTTTT
- | few | TRBJ2-3 | TRBV7-2 | CASSSPQGDRYTDTQYF | TGTGCCAGCAGCAGTCCTCAAGGGGACCGGTACACAGATACGCAGTATTTT
- | few | TRBJ2-3 | TRBV6-2/TRBV6-3 | CASSPVRFTQYF | TGTGCCAGCAGCCCAGTCAGATTTACGCAGTATTTT
- | few | TRBJ2-1 | TRBV12-3/TRBV12-4 | CASSLSSTQFF | TGTGCCAGCAGCCTTTCCTCCACGCAGTTCTTC
TRBD1 | - | TRBJ2-7 | TRBV7-9 | CASSLDDGTADEQYF | TGTGCCAGCAGCTTAGACGACGGGACAGCCGACGAGCAGTACTTC
- | few | TRBJ2-7 | TRBV20-1 | CSARAPVLQASYEQYF | TGCAGTGCTAGAGCCCCGGTTCTACAGGCCTCCTACGAGCAGTACTTC
- | - | TRBJ2-1 | TRBV7-2 | CASSLLGFGYNEQFF | TGTGCCAGCAGCTTATTAGGGTTTGGATACAATGAGCAGTTCTTC
TRBD1 | - | TRBJ2-7 | TRBV10-3 | CAISETGQALSYEQYF | TGTGCCATCAGTGAGACCGGACAGGCCCTCTCCTACGAGCAGTACTTC
- | many | TRBJ1-2 | TRBV29-1 | CSVDENWGRSRGYTF | TGCAGCGTTGATGAGAATTGGGGAAGGTCTCGCGGCTACACCTTC
TRBD1 | - | TRBJ1-4 | TRBV6-6 | CASSSGTGGPNEKLFF | TGTGCCAGCAGTTCCGGGACAGGGGGCCCTAATGAAAAACTGTTTTTT
- | - | TRBJ2-6 | TRBV6-1 | CASSDPGGVSGANVLTF | TGTGCCAGCAGTGATCCGGGGGGCGTCTCTGGGGCCAACGTCCTGACTTTC
- | - | TRBJ2-2 | TRBV4-1 | CASSQETGYTGELFF | TGCGCCAGCAGCCAAGAAACAGGCTACACCGGGGAGCTGTTTTTT
- | few | TRBJ2-7 | TRBV5-6 | CASSLLGGRGDYEQYF | TGTGCCAGCAGCTTACTGGGCGGAAGGGGGGACTACGAGCAGTACTTC
- | few | TRBJ1-6 | TRBV27 | CASSFGNLHNSPLHF | TGTGCCAGCAGTTTCGGGAATCTTCATAATTCACCCCTCCACTTT
- | - | TRBJ2-3 | TRBV27 | CASSLSASRFTDTQYF | TGTGCCAGCAGTTTATCGGCTAGCAGATTCACAGATACGCAGTATTTT